This T cell receptor beta chain derives from a study of identical twins listed by TCRdb under 2016. For context, the study as a whole: TCR alpha and beta repertoires from monozygotic twins, unrelated adults of various ages and cord blood were deep-sequenced to test whether fetal clonotypes persist. Replicate twin experiments were performed at different times using different library preparation protocols to rule out contamination. What the research found in general, with its limitations: Because the same donors could not be followed over many years, conclusions were based on cross-sectional statistical analysis. Zero-insertion analyses could be partly confounded by invariant T cells such as MAIT and iNKT, although diverse VJ usage argued against such confounding for most clonotypes. The excess sharing between twins in beta out-of-frame sequences was weaker because fewer shared sequences reduced the signal-to-noise ratio. Compared with coincidental sharing between unrelated individuals, out-of-frame TCR alpha sequences shared between twins had an excess of sequences with low generation probability. Fewer insertions were carried by abundant cord blood beta clonotypes; a weaker similar trend was observed in young adult naive repertoires, while no such trend was observed in memory repertoires. Recombination models systematically underestimated out-of-frame TCR alpha sharing in monozygotic twins but agreed with sharing between unrelated individuals.

Libraries were constructed by 5' RACE. The data were produced on an Illumina HiSeq 2000. A universal primer binding site was added through template switching, and the final cDNA carried a unique molecular identifier so that TCR cDNA molecules could be counted accurately. First-strand cDNA for TCR alpha and beta chains was synthesized from specific primers in the conserved constant-segment region. To control for contamination, every cDNA library was double barcoded, receiving both a SMART-Mk sample barcode and Illumina barcodes. TruSeq adapter sequences, together with Illumina sample barcodes, were added in two successive PCR steps. TCR alpha and beta cDNA libraries were sequenced on the Illumina HiSeq platform with custom primers. In the original analysis: Unique molecular identifiers were extracted from raw reads with MiGEC, and CDR3 positions were determined with MiXCR. Recombination models were inferred per individual with the repgenHMM and IGoR tools using an EM algorithm. The tcR package in R was used for shared clonotype analysis, with sharing normalized by the product of cloneset sizes. To study raw recombination free of thymic and clonal selection effects, out-of-frame nonproductive sequences were analyzed. TCRdb trimmed public reads at Q25 via fastp, called clones via MiXCR and kept in-frame beta chains. Rows matching on CDR3 protein sequence are summarized as one entry with the most common DNA and genes. The V and J calls reflect TCRdb's pipeline rather than the authors' work. This sample holds some 250,000 distinct CDR3 sequences; around 6.5% were observed only once. The ten largest clones represent roughly 15% of the sample.

V loses 6 bases of germline sequence and J loses 5 bases, and the interval between the two ends is 7 bases. For CDR1 and CDR2, the germline V gene lists MNHEY and SVGAGI. Measured from the cysteine to the phenylalanine, the CDR3 is 12 residues long. The kept DNA is CDR3 alone, 36 bases in frame from the first base. To note about this clonotype: There is no known antigen for this receptor. No much larger clone exists at a distance of one base, and base qualities are not known.

Every donor was a healthy Caucasian. The twin cohort consisted of three pairs of female monozygotic twins, all aged roughly 18 to 29 years. CD4+ and CD8+ T cell populations were isolated with positive isolation kits from Invitrogen. The same sample was also used in a study of T cells expressing NK-cell markers. The second study's authors report: TCR beta-chain repertoires were profiled in sorted CD3+CD56+NKG2C+, CD3+CD56+NKG2C- and CD3+CD56-NKG2C+ T-cell subsets from several donors. Of the eight sequenced donors, seven were found to be HCMV-seropositive and one was found to be HCMV-seronegative. To restrict sorting to alphabetaTCR-expressing T cells, an anti-gammadeltaTCR antibody was added in several experiments. In a handful of donors, the dominant CD3+CD56+NKG2C+ clonotypes were among the top 10 CD8+ clonotypes and accounted for about 1.0-7.5% of CD8+ T cells. Those dominant clonotypes were again the most abundant among CD3+CD56-NKG2C+ cells in a handful of donors, at about 25-65%. Whether the expanded NKG2C-expressing T cell clones were specific for HCMV antigens remained unclear. All eight donors whose samples were sequenced were randomly selected healthy volunteers, three of them men and five women. HCMV-specific IgG was detected in serum with a commercial ELISA kit to determine HCMV serostatus. MIGEC was used to demultiplex reads and group the reads by UMI, and MiTCR was used to assemble and quantify clonotypes. Only TCR cDNA sequences supported by at least two reads were kept to exclude erroneous sequences. Downstream repertoire analysis used the tcR package, and clonotypes were matched across fractions by CDR3 nucleotide sequence plus V segment. VDJmatch was used to annotate antigen specificity against VDJdb, with one amino acid substitution allowed in CDR3.

Rearrangement joined TRBV6-5 to TRBJ2-2; the D gene lacks a confident call. Input material: CD8+ T cells sorted from blood. The clonotype comes from a woman aged 18-30 years in good health. CDR3 region: CASSSSTGELFF. The bases are TGTGCCAGCAGCTCATCAACCGGGGAGCTGTTTTTT.